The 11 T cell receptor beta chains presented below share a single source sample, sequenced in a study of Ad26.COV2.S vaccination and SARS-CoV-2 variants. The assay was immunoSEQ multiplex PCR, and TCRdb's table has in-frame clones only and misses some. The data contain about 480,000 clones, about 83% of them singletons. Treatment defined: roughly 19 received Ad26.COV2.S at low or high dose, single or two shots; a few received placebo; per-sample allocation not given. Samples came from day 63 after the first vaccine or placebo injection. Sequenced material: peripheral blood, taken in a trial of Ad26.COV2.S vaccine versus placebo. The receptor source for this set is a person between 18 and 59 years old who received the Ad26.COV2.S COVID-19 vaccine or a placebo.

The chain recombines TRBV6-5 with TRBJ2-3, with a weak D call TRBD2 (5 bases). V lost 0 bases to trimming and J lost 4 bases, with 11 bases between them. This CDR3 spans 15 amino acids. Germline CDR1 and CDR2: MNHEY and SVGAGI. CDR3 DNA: TGTGCCAGCAGTTACTCCCGAACTAGGTCAGATACGCAGTATTTT. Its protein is CASSYSRTRSDTQYF.

CDR3 protein: CASSPDRGRWETQYF. CDR3 sequence (DNA): TGTGCCAGCAGCCCGGACAGGGGGCGTTGGGAGACCCAGTACTTC. This chain links TRBV7-7 with TRBJ2-5; TRBD1 aligns across 11 bases. This CDR3 has 15 amino acids. The V gene's germline CDR1 is SSHAT and CDR2 FNYEAQ (reference sequence). V lost 5 bases to trimming and J lost 5 bases; unmatched junction nucleotides: 7.

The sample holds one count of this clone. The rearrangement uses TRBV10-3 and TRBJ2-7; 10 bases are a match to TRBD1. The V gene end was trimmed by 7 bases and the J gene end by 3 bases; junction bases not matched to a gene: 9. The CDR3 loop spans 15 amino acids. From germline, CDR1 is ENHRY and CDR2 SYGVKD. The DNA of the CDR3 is TGTGCCATCAAGGATTCGGGGACAGGGGTCTACGAGCAGTACTTC. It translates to CAIKDSGTGVYEQYF.

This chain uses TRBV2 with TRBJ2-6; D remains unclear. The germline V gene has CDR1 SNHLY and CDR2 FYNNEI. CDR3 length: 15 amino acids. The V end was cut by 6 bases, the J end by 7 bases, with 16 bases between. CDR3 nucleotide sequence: TGTGCCAGCAGGACGGCTGAGGCAAGCGCCAACGTCCTGACTTTC. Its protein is CASRTAEASANVLTF.

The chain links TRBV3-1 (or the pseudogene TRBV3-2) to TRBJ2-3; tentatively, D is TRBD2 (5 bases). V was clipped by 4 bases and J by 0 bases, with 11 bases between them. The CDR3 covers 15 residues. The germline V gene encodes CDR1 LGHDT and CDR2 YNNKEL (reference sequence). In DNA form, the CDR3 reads TGTGCCAGCAGCCTGGTGGGCGGGAGCACAGATACGCAGTATTTT. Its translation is CASSLVGGSTDTQYF.

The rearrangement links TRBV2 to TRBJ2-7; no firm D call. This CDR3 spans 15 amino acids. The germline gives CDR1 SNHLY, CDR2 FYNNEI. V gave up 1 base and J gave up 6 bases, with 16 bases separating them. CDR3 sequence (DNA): TGTGCCAGCAGTGAAGGGACGACTGGCATTCGCGAGCAGTACTTC. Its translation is CASSEGTTGIREQYF.

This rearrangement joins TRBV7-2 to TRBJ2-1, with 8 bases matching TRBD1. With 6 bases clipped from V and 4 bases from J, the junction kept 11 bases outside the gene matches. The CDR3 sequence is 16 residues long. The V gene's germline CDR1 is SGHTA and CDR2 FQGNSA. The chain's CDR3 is CASSQNRGIVYNEQFF. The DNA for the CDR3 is TGTGCCAGCAGTCAAAACAGGGGGATTGTGTACAATGAGCAGTTCTTC.

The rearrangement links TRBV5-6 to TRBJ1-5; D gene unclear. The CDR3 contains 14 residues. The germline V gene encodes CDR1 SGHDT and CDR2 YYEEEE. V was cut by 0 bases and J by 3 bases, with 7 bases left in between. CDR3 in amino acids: CASSLAGHNQPQHF. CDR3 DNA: TGTGCCAGCAGCTTGGCCGGGCACAATCAGCCCCAGCATTTT. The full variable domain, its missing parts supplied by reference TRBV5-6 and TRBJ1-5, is DAGVTQSPTHLIKTRGQQVTLRCSPKSGHDTVSWYQQALGQGPQFIFQYYEEEERQRGNFPDRFSGHQFPNYSSELNVNALLLGDSALYLCASSLAGHNQPQHFGDGTRLSIL.

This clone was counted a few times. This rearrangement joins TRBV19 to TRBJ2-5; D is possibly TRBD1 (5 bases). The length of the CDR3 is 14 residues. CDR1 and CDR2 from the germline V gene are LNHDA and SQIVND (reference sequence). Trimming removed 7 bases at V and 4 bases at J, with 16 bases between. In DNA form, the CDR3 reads TGTGCCAGTATGTCGCCAGGGCGCCCAGAGACCCAGTACTTC. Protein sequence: CASMSPGRPETQYF.

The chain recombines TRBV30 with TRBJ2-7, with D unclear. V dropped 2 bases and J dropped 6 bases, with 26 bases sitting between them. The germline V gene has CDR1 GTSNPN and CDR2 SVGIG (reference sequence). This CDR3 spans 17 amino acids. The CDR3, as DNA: TGTGCCTGGAGTCGCGTCACGCCCCCAGGTGGGGTTGCCGAGCAGTACTTC. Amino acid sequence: CAWSRVTPPGGVAEQYF.

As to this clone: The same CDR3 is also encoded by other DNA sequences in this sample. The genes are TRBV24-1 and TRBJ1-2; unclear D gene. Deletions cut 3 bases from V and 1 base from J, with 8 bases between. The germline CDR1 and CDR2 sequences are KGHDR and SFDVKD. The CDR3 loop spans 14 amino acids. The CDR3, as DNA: TGTGCCACCAGTGATCCAGGACGTAACTATGGCTACACCTTC. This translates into CATSDPGRNYGYTF.